This T cell receptor beta chain was captured in a study of blood T cell repertoires in COVID-19 (dated by TCRdb to about 2020). Broadly, across the study: The collaborator samples originated in the United States, Italy and Spain and spanned the acute and convalescent phases of COVID-19. The prospective study material was composed of cDNA or gDNA derived from T cells, B-cell-depleted T cells, or PBMCs. Subjects who had been exposed to COVID-19, were actively infected with it, or had recovered from it provided the deeply sampled blood TCRbeta repertoires that made up the dataset. The repertoires were released in a freely available public database meant as a resource for research on the immune response to SARS-CoV-2. The samples were drawn from the first 160 participants of the ongoing ImmuneRACE study and from 1,254 subjects provided by 6 global collaborators. Sample metadata almost always included a de-identified subject ID, COVID-19 status, age in years and sex. Where available, HLA class I and class II types were obtained from metadata supplied by the sample provider rather than from assay-based typing.

Each collaborating institution followed its own protocols to collect whole blood in K2EDTA tubes. For TCRbeta analysis, collaborators shipped samples in one of three forms: frozen whole blood, isolated PBMCs, or DNA extracted from either of those sample types. Notes on this clone: No antigen is known for it. Base quality data are lacking; no much larger clone is found one base away.

The immunoSEQ Assay, a bias-controlled multiplex PCR, was used to amplify TCRbeta CDR3 regions from genomic DNA. The study's processing was this. Within the assay, amplification of reference gene primers was used to estimate how many nucleated cells each sample contained. Sequence reads were collapsed and filtered to measure the absolute abundance of every unique TCRbeta CDR3 rearrangement. Productive Simpson clonality was computed per sample as the square root of Simpson's diversity index over productive rearrangements. TCRdb limited this immuneACCESS table to in-frame rearrangements with V and J called. A share of clones is missing; checked studies link under half to unresolved V genes, and the rest is unexplained. V and J calls and clone size follow that table, whereas D and trimming were derived from the DNA. A total of some 150,000 clones appear in this sample, about 80% of them only once. More than 3.5% of the sample lies in the top ten.

CDR1 and CDR2 are read off the germline V gene as LGHNA and YNFKEQ. From the cysteine up to the phenylalanine, the CDR3 has a length of 19 residues. Only the CDR3 DNA is retained, 57 bases long and in frame from the first base. The germline V end is reduced by 6 bases and the J end by 0 bases; junction bases left unmatched: 16. The full study reports these points: The amount of clinical and demographic metadata varied by source and participant and was provided uncurated.

The TCR was taken from a woman aged 55-70 years with acute or convalescent COVID-19. Specimen: peripheral blood. Recombination linked TRBV4-2 to TRBJ2-2, with 7 central nucleotides matching TRBD1. Read as DNA, the sequence is TGTGCCAGCAGATCCTCGACAGGGCCAGCCGCATCGAACACCGGGGAGCTGTTTTTT. It translates as CASRSSTGPAASNTGELFF.